The source of this T cell receptor (beta chain) is a study of CD8 T cells in Susac syndrome. An amount of RNA that ranged from roughly 0.45 to 1 ug was reverse transcribed with random hexamers. One entry per CDR3 protein results from TCRdb running MiXCR on the immunoSEQ multiplex PCR reads. Here the sample spans roughly 88,000 distinct CDR3 sequences, approximately 96% being singletons. Germline V gives CDR1 MDHEN, CDR2 SYDVKM. The CDR3 sequence is 14 residues long. Trimming removed 3 bases from V and 2 bases from J, with 11 bases in between. This sequence was found in a human donor with Susac syndrome. The chain uses TRBV28 and TRBJ2-7, with D perhaps TRBD2 (6 bases). Source material: CD8+ T cells from PBMCs. CDR3 protein: CASSFAGTPYEQYF. CDR3 nucleotides: TGTGCCAGCAGTTTTGCGGGGACCCCCTACGAGCAGTACTTC.